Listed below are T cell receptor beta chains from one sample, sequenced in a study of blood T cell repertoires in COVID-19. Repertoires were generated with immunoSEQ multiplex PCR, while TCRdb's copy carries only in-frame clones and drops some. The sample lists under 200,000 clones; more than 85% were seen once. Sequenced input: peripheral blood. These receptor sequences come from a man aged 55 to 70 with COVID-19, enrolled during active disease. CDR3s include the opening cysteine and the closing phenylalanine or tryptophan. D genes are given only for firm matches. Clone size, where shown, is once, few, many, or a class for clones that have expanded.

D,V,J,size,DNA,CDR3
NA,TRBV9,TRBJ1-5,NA,TGTGCCAGCAGCGTGACGGACAATAGCAATCAGCCCCAGCATTTT,CASSVTDNSNQPQHF
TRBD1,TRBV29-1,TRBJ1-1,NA,TGCAGCGCCACTCACGGGACAGGCAAGAACACTGAAGCTTTCTTT,CSATHGTGKNTEAFF
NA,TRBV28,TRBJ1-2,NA,TGTGCCAGCAGTTCTAACGGGGACATTTATTTGGATACCTTC,CASSSNGDIYLDTF
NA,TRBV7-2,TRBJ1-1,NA,TGTGCCAGCAGCTTAACCCAGGGTTGGGGCACTGAAGCTTTCTTT,CASSLTQGWGTEAFF
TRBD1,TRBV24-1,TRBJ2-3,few,TGTGCCACCAGTGATTCAGGGGGCGGACAGGGGCTTTTCGATACGCAGTATTTT,CATSDSGGGQGLFDTQYF
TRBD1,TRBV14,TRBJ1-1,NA,TGTGCCAGCAGCCAATGGACAGGGGGGAACACTGAAGCTTTCTTT,CASSQWTGGNTEAFF
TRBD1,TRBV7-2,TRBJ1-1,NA,TGTGCCAGCAGGCCCGACAGGGGAGGGTGGAACACTGAAGCTTTCTTT,CASRPDRGGWNTEAFF
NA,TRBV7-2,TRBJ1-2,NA,TGTGCCAGCAGGTTGGGGGGGCACTATGGCTACACCTTC,CASRLGGHYGYTF
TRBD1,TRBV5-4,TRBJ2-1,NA,TGTGCCAGCAGCTTTAATCTGGTCGGCACAGGGGGATACAATGAGCAGTTCTTC,CASSFNLVGTGGYNEQFF
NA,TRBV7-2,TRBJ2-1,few,TGTGCCAGCAGCTTAGGCCGCCCGGGGAGGCCCTCGGATGAGCAGTTCTTC,CASSLGRPGRPSDEQFF
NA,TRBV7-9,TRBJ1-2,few,TGTGCCAGCAGCTTATCCCGCTTGGAGGGCTACACCTTC,CASSLSRLEGYTF
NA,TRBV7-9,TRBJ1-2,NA,TGTGCCAGCAGCTCCCCGGAGGGTTCCAACTATGGCTACACCTTC,CASSSPEGSNYGYTF
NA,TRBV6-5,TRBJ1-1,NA,TGTGCCAGCAGTTACGGAGGACGGAGATCGAACACTGAAGCTTTCTTT,CASSYGGRRSNTEAFF
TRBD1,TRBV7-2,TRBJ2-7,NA,TGTGCCAGCAGCTCGACAGGGGCCCAATCCTATTACGAGCAGTACTTC,CASSSTGAQSYYEQYF
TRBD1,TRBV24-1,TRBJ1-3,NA,TGTGCCACCAGTGAGGGGACAGGAGGAAACACCATATATTTT,CATSEGTGGNTIYF
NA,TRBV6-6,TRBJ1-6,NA,TGTGCCAGCAGTTATCTCGAGTCGAGGAATTCACCCCTCCACTTT,CASSYLESRNSPLHF
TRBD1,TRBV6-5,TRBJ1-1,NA,TGTGCCAGCAGTTTCCTTACAGGGGGTCTAAGCACTGAAGCTTTCTTT,CASSFLTGGLSTEAFF